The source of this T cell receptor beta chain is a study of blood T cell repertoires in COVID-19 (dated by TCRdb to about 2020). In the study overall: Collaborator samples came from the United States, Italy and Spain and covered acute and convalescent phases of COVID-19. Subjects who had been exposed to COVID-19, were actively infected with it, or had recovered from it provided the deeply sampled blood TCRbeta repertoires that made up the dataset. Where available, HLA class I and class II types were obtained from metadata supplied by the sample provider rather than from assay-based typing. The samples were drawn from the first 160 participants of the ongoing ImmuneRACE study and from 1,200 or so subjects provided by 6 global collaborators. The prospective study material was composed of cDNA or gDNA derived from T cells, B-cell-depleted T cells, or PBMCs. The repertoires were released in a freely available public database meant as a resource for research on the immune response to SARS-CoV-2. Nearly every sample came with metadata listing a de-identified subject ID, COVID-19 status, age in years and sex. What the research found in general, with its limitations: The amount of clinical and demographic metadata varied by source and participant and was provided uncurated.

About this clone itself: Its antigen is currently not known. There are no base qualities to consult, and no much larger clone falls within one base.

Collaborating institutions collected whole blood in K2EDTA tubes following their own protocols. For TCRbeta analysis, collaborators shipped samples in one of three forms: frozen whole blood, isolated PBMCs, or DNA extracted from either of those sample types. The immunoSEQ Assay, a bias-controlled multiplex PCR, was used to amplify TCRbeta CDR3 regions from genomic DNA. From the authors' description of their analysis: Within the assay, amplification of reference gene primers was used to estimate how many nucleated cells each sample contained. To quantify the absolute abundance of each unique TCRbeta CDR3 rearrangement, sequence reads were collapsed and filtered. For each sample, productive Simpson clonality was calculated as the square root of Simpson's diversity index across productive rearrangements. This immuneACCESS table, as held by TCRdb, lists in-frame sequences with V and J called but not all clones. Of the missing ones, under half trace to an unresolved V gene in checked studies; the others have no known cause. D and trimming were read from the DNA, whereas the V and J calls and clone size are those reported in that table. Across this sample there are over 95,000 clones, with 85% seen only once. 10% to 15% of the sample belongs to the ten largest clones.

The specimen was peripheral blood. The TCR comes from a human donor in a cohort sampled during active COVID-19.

The CDR3 reads CASSDRQGKSEAFF. The DNA sequence is TGCGCCAGCAGCGACCGACAGGGGAAGTCTGAAGCTTTCTTT. This chain joins TRBV10-1 to TRBJ1-1, with 8 bases matching TRBD1. The V end gives up 6 bases and the J end 6 bases, leaving 9 bases in the junction not matched to a gene. The CDR3 goes from the cysteine to the phenylalanine over 14 residues. Of the read, only the CDR3 DNA is kept; its 42 bases are in frame from base 1. CDR1 and CDR2 are drawn from the germline V gene (reference sequence): WNHNN, SYGVQD.